This T cell receptor beta chain was sequenced in a study of long-term antiretroviral therapy in people with HIV. Germline loops: CDR1 MNHEY, CDR2 SMNVEV (reference sequence). With V trimmed by 4 bases and J by 7 bases, 12 bases remained unmatched. The CDR3 runs 17 residues. Version v3.0 of the immunoSEQ assay was performed at survey level. Some clones are missing from TCRdb's copy, which holds only in-frame ones; the method was immunoSEQ multiplex PCR. The sample lists approximately 15,000 clones; 65% to 85% were seen once. This sample comprised unsorted PBMCs, obtained 1.8 years before starting antiretroviral therapy. The clonotype was recovered from a woman aged 40 to 49 with HIV. J is TRBJ2-2 and V is TRBV27; TRBD2 aligns across 10 bases. CDR3 sequence: CASSYYLAGDRIGELFF. Here the CDR3 DNA reads TGTGCCAGCAGTTATTACCTAGCGGGAGATAGAATCGGGGAGCTGTTTTTT.